This entry lists 10 T cell receptor beta chains sequenced from one sample in a study of regulatory T cells in long-lasting Graves disease. The TCR beta library used iRepertoire HTBI primers with Arm-PCR amplification of CDR3. TCRdb fed the multiplex PCR reads into MiXCR, producing one record per CDR3 protein. The sample lists hundreds of thousands of distinct CDR3 sequences, less than 25% occurring once. Time point specified: persistent/refractory GD, antithyroid drugs over 5 years with positive TRAb. After RNA was extracted from PBMCs, the TCR library was made from it. The sequencing here drew on peripheral blood mononuclear cells (PBMCs), taken when the disease was refractory, from a patient treated with antithyroid drugs. These receptors all come from a female donor with Graves disease.

The J gene is TRBJ2-1, the V gene TRBV7-3; no clear D gene. Germline CDR1 reads SGHTA; CDR2 reads FQGTGA. The V end lost 1 base, the J end lost 7 bases, and 5 bases lay between the germline ends. The CDR3 is 12 residues long. CDR3 in amino acids: CASSLRENEQFF. In DNA form, the CDR3 reads TGTGCCAGCAGCTTAAGGGAAAATGAGCAGTTCTTC.

The chain carries TRBV18 and TRBJ1-5; D is unresolved. Trimming shortened V by 6 bases and J by 7 bases, and 13 bases separated the two germline ends. Germline values: CDR1 KGHSH, CDR2 LQKENI. The CDR3 is 13 amino acids. Written as DNA, the CDR3 is TGTGCCAGCTCCGCGGAGGGATCCCAGCCCCAGCATTTT. Its translation: CASSAEGSQPQHF.

This clonotype was seen once. The CDR3 is CASSSKKGPDTQYF. The CDR3 coding sequence is TGTGCCAGCAGCTCCAAGAAGGGGCCAGATACGCAGTATTTT. V is TRBV11-2 and J is TRBJ2-3; D is possibly TRBD1 (5 bases). The CDR3 loop spans 14 amino acids. Per germline, CDR1 SGHAT and CDR2 FQNNGV. Deletions cut 4 bases from V and 4 bases from J, with 12 bases between.

This clonotype was seen more than once but under ten times. The J gene is TRBJ2-7, the V gene TRBV29-1; 8 bases are a match to TRBD2. With 6 bases clipped from V and 3 bases from J, the junction kept 10 bases outside the gene matches. Looked up from germline, CDR1 is SQVTM and CDR2 is ANQGSEA. The CDR3 extends over 14 amino acids. The CDR3 nucleotides are TGCAGCGTCTTGACTAGCGAGACCCTCTACGAGCAGTACTTC. As protein: CSVLTSETLYEQYF.

This clonotype has a count of ten or more. This rearrangement joins TRBV28 to TRBJ2-5; D perhaps matches TRBD1 (6 bases). V shed 2 bases and J shed 2 bases, with 9 bases lying between them. CDR1 and CDR2 from the germline V gene are MDHEN and SYDVKM. CDR3 length: 14 residues. This chain's CDR3 is CASSLIGTQETQYF. CDR3 in DNA: TGTGCCAGCAGTTTAATCGGGACACAAGAGACCCAGTACTTC.

V and J are TRBV25-1 and TRBJ2-7; D might be TRBD2 (6 bases). Germline-derived CDR1 and CDR2 are MGHDK and SYGVNS. V was shortened by 5 bases and J by 3 bases, with 14 bases between the two germline ends. CDR3 size: 14 residues. The CDR3 DNA follows: TGTGCCAGCAGTCCCCCAGGCGGGGTCTACGAGCAGTACTTC. Protein sequence: CASSPPGGVYEQYF.

This clonotype was recorded many times. J is TRBJ1-5 and V is TRBV12-3 or TRBV12-4; TRBD1 is a possible D gene (6 bases). V was cut by 9 bases and J by 0 bases, with 12 bases left in between. The CDR3 is 14 residues long. The CDR3 loop reads CASTQGNSNQPQHF. CDR3 DNA sequence: TGTGCCAGTACGCAGGGGAATAGCAATCAGCCCCAGCATTTT.

The chain carries TRBV13 and TRBJ2-6; D unclear. This CDR3 region has 13 residues. Trimming shortened V by 10 bases and J by 2 bases, and 9 bases separated the two germline ends. CDR1 is PRHDT, CDR2 FYEKMQ, per germline (reference sequence). CDR3 coding DNA: TGTGCCACCCGTTTTGCTGGGGCCAACGTCCTGACTTTC. Translated, it gives CATRFAGANVLTF.

This clonotype was observed at least ten times. The chain joins TRBV5-6 to TRBJ1-1, with D possibly TRBD1 on 5 matching bases. Trimming pared 1 base from V and 5 bases from J, leaving 12 bases between. There are 14 residues in the CDR3. Germline V gene sequence: CDR1 SGHDT, CDR2 YYEEEE. The CDR3 nucleotides are TGTGCCAGCAGCTTGCCTAGTGGGGGGACTGAAGCTTTCTTT. It specifies CASSLPSGGTEAFF.

Only a few counts were recorded for this clonotype. The chain recombines TRBV28 with TRBJ2-3; the D is unclear. This CDR3 spans 13 amino acids. Per the germline V gene, CDR1 is MDHEN and CDR2 is SYDVKM. Trimming took 8 bases from V and 0 from J, leaving 9 bases between them. This chain's CDR3 is CASQAFSTDTQYF. Written as DNA, the CDR3 is TGTGCCAGCCAAGCGTTTAGCACAGATACGCAGTATTTT.